The 9 T cell receptor beta chains in this list originate from one sample, sequenced in a study of T-cell memory formation after mild COVID-19 listed by TCRdb under 2021. Preparation of the library involved 5' RACE. TCRdb shows the sequencer as Illumina NovaSeq 6000. In-frame beta chains were kept once TCRdb had trimmed the public reads at Q25 with fastp and called clones with MiXCR. CDR3 protein sequences are deduplicated, and each keeps its most common genes and DNA. The sample records roughly 310,000 distinct CDR3 sequences, about 16% of which are singletons. The ten top clones hold 20% to 25% of the sample. Sequencing used PBMCs or a T cell subset sorted from them (not recorded which). These receptors all stem from a man aged 18-30 years who had mild COVID-19 (a few samples of this study predate the infection). The sample titles of this study are shuffled in the database, so cell type and time point are left out; the donor was told from shared clones.

V gene TRBV7-3 combines with J gene TRBJ2-3; 11 bases map to TRBD2. Germline-derived CDR1 and CDR2 are SGHTA and FQGTGA. This CDR3 spans 16 amino acids. Trimming took 5 bases from V and 4 from J; bases not matched to a gene: 8. In nucleotides, the CDR3 is TGTGCCAGCAGCCTCTTAGCGGGGGGGCTCGCAGATACGCAGTATTTT. Translating it yields CASSLLAGGLADTQYF.

This clonotype was seen more than once but under ten times. The chain links TRBV20-1 to TRBJ2-1, with a weak D call TRBD1 (6 bases). The germline V gene encodes CDR1 DFQATT and CDR2 SNEGSKA (reference sequence). The CDR3 contains 11 residues. V was clipped by 5 bases and J by 8 bases, with 10 bases between them. CDR3 sequence: CSALGADEQFF. The CDR3 DNA sequence: TGCAGTGCTCTGGGGGCGGATGAGCAGTTCTTC.

This clonotype appeared a few times. The J gene is TRBJ2-2, the V gene TRBV28; 8 nucleotides align to TRBD1. Germline V gene sequence: CDR1 MDHEN, CDR2 SYDVKM. CDR3 length equals 16 residues. J lost 6 bases, V lost 2 bases, and 8 bases had no gene match. The CDR3 protein is CASSLAQGVGAGELFF. DNA for the CDR3: TGTGCCAGCAGTTTAGCACAGGGGGTGGGTGCCGGGGAGCTGTTTTTT.

The sample holds many counts of this clonotype. The genes are TRBV4-1 and TRBJ2-7; no clear D. The CDR3 spans 14 residues. Trimming removed 0 bases from V and 3 bases from J, with 9 bases in between. Germline V CDR1 and CDR2: MGHRA, YSYEKL. The DNA for the CDR3 is TGCGCCAGCAGCCAAGAAAACTCCGGCTACGAGCAGTACGTC. It specifies CASSQENSGYEQYV.

The rearrangement links TRBV7-9 to TRBJ2-2, with 13 bases lining up with TRBD2. The V gene end was trimmed by 5 bases and the J gene end by 9 bases; junction bases not matched to a gene: 6. The CDR3 is 15 amino acids. Looked up from germline, CDR1 is SEHNR and CDR2 is FQNEAQ (reference sequence). The CDR3 reads CASSPRLAGGRELFF. The CDR3 DNA is TGTGCCAGCAGCCCCCGACTAGCGGGGGGCCGGGAGCTGTTTTTT. The whole variable domain, remainder taken from reference TRBV7-9 and TRBJ2-2, is DTGVSQNPRHKITKRGQNVTFRCDPISEHNRLYWYRQTLGQGPEFLTYFQNEAQLEKSRLLSDRFSAERPKGSFSTLEIQRTEQGDSAMYLCASSPRLAGGRELFFGEGSRLTVL.

This clonotype appeared a few times. The chain employs TRBV28 and TRBJ2-7; D uncertain. The V end lost 6 bases, the J end lost 4 bases, and 10 bases lay between the germline ends. Germline V gene lookup returns CDR1 MDHEN and CDR2 SYDVKM. The CDR3 extends over 12 amino acids. CDR3 loop: CASSQPPYEQYV. The CDR3 DNA follows: TGTGCCAGCAGCCAACCGCCTTACGAGCAGTACGTC.

The table lists this clonotype with a few counts. V and J are TRBV5-1 and TRBJ2-5, with D perhaps being TRBD1 or TRBD2 (5 bases each). Germline lookup yields CDR1 SGHRS and CDR2 YFSETQ. Deletions cut 4 bases from V and 5 bases from J, with 15 bases between. The CDR3 contains 14 residues. The CDR3 region is CASSPPGREETQYF. The CDR3 DNA reads as TGCGCCAGCAGCCCACCGGGACGAGAGGAGACCCAGTACTTC.

The rearrangement links TRBV5-1 to TRBJ1-2; 7 nucleotides match TRBD1. The CDR3 is 15 amino acids. Germline CDR1 is SGHRS and CDR2 is YFSETQ. The V and J ends lost 4 bases and 0 bases, in that order; junction bases with no gene match: 6. The CDR3 sequence is CASSLNRGANYGYTF. The CDR3 DNA reads TGCGCCAGCAGCCTGAACAGGGGAGCTAACTATGGCTACACCTTC. Full variable domain (missing parts from reference TRBV5-1 and TRBJ1-2): KAGVTQTPRYLIKTRGQQVTLSCSPISGHRSVSWYQQTPGQGLQFLFEYFSETQRNKGNFPGRFSGRQFSNSRSEMNVSTLELGDSALYLCASSLNRGANYGYTFGSGTRLTVV.

V gene TRBV6-6 combines with J gene TRBJ1-2; D gene unclear. The V end lost 2 bases, the J end lost 0 bases, and 16 bases lay between the germline ends. The CDR3 consists of 17 residues. In germline, CDR1 is MNHNY, CDR2 SVGAGI (reference sequence). Written as DNA, the CDR3 is TGTGCCAGCAGTTACCCACCGAACACGGATCCTAACTATGGCTACACCTTC. It codes for CASSYPPNTDPNYGYTF.